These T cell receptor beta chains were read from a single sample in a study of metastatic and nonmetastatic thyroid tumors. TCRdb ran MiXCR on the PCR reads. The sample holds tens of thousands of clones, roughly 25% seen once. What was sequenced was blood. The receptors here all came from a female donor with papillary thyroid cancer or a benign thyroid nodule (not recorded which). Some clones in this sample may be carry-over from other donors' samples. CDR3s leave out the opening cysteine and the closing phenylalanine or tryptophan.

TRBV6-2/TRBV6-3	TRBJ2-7	ASRGQDLEQY
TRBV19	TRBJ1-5	ASSTLGTVGNQPQH
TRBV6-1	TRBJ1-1	ASIYRGRAF
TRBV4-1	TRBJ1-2	ASSLASPSNYGYT
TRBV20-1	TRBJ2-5	SAPPLAGAETQY
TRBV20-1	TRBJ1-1	SARDPNEAF
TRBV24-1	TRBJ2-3	ATSDLGRGTDTQY
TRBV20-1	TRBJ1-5	SATIPGQISNQPQH
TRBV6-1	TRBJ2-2	ASMEREPGELF
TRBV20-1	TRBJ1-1	SARRQGAVTGAF
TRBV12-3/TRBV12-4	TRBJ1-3	ATSQSILSGNTIY
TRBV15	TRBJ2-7	ATSRRNWDRGLEEQY
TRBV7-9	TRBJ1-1	ASSLRDVNTEAF
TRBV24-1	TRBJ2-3	ATRDSAGLGRTDTQY
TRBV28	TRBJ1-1	ASIPSTGLRLNTEAF
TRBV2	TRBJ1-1	ASRPRQVATEAF
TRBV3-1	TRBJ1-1	ASSPGNTEAF
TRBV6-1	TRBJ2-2	ASSKGDFNTGELF
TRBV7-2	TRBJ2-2	ASSLARIGSGELF
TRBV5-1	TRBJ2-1	ASSLDPAGAYNEQF
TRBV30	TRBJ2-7	AWSVGRGIRYEQY
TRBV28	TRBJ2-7	ASSDPGNMY
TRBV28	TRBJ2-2	ASSLTGFNGELF
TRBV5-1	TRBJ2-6	ASAGTADVLT
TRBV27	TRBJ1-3	ASSPKGQGYGNTIY
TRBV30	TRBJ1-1	AWSIGEGTEAF
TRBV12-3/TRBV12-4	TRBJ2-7	ASSRDRYEQY
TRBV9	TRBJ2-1	ASSAGPGQAPNEQF
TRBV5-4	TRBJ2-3	ASSSFKGAGTQY
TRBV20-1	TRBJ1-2	SARGQGINYGYT
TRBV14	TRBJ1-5	ASSGQGAYQPQH
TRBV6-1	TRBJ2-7	ASSPGGGIDEQY
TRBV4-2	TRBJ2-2	ASSQKFQQGSGELF
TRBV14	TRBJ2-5	ASSQETQY
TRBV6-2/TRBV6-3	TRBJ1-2	AGSYYGQTYGYT
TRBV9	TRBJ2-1	ASSDRDPKFPNEQF
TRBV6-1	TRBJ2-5	ASSDQTGTQETQY